This TCR beta chain appears in the sequencing data of a study of monozygotic twins with cystic fibrosis (dated by TCRdb to 2020 to 2023). About the investigation overall: Barcoded libraries were made from 2.5 to 3 micrograms of fragmented DNA using approximately 14 PCR cycles. The study compared TCR beta repertoires within and between 16 monozygotic twin pairs with cystic fibrosis to assess genetic influence on V and J gene usage. The cohort included ten female and six male twin pairs, mostly children and adolescents, aged about 2.0 to 40 years with a median of approximately 8.9 years. Twins were ranked among approximately 1,100 cohort participants for weight-for-height and FEVPerc (FEV1 disease centile) on the day of blood sampling. Data for three of the twin pairs had been reported earlier in a different context. The full study reports these points: Significantly higher nucleotide-identical clonotype sharing was observed within monozygotic CF twin pairs than between unrelated CF individuals (P = 0.000026, Mann-Whitney). Simpson clonality was generally low (median around 0.0094), suggesting a naive-dominated repertoire, with higher clonality in the most severely affected patients. No association turned up between shared CDR3 numbers and age, concordance or disease severity, and the cohort was small. V gene usage was most similar to the co-twin for 13 of 16 pairs, and J usage for 8 of 16 pairs, suggesting genetic constraints.

The twin pairs came from the European Cystic Fibrosis Twin and Sibling Study Cohort, which recruited patients from about 160 CF clinics across 14 European countries. Zygosity and CFTR genotype were verified in-house, with zygosity tested by multiplex PCR of nine short tandem repeat loci. Each twin gave a peripheral blood sample, and clinical parameters were documented on that same day of blood sampling. Genomic DNA was isolated from peripheral blood cells with phenol/chloroform and kept in TE buffer at 4 degrees C. Trimming removed 0 bases from V and 0 bases from J, leaving 17 bases between the germline ends. The CDR3, cysteine through phenylalanine, is 19 amino acids long. This entry keeps only the CDR3 DNA: 57 bases, framed from base 1. CDR1 MGHRA and CDR2 YSYEKL were looked up in the germline V gene. Following the manufacturer's instructions, the researchers used the immunoSEQ immune profiling system to amplify TCR beta CDR3 regions via multiplex PCR. Sequencing was performed on an Illumina NextSeq system. Per the original workflow: Sequence data were processed on the immunoSEQ Analyzer platform, and clonality was computed as the square root of Simpson's index of productive rearrangements. Similarity in V and J usage was measured by Jensen-Shannon distance, and OLGA was used to compute CDR3 generation probabilities. Shared CDR3 sequences were searched against the immuneACCESS database (August 2020) and VDJdb (December 2020). TCRdb took this table from immuneACCESS and kept in-frame rearrangements with V and J called. Such tables lack part of the clones; where checked against another copy, unresolved V genes explain under half of the gap, and the rest is unexplained. Clone size and the V and J calls come from that table; the DNA yielded D and trimming. A total of around 7,500 clones appear in this sample, approximately 95% of them only once. The ten largest clonotypes hold 0.5% to 0.65% of the sample.

This clone appeared a single time. Its antigen is not yet known. Base-call qualities are not available, and no considerably larger clone is one nucleotide away. Sequencing was performed on blood. The V gene is TRBV4-1 and the J gene is TRBJ1-4; the best D guess is TRBD1, with 6 bases matching. The sequence came from a boy between 2 and 15 years old with cystic fibrosis. The nucleotide sequence is TGCGCCAGCAGCCAAGAACCGGGACACAACTTTGCAACTAATGAAAAACTGTTTTTT. Its translation reads: CASSQEPGHNFATNEKLFF.